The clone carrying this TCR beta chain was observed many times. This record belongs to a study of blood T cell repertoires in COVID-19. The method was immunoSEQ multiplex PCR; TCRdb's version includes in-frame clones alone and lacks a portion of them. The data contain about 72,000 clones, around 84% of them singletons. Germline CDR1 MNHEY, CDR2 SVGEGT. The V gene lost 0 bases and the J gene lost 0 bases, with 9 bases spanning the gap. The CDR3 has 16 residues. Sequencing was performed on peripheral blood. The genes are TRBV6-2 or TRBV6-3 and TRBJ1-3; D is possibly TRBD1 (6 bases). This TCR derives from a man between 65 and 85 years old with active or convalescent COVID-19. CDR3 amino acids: CASSYSDSTSGNTIYF. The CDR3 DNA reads TGTGCCAGCAGTTACTCGGACAGCACCTCTGGAAACACCATATATTTT.